The present T cell receptor beta chain was sequenced within a study of beta chain features in type 1 diabetes. On the study more broadly: Sorted cells examined across all samples numbered 95 million to 120 million. Study-level points and caveats: Shorter TCRB CDR3s, moderately but significantly so, marked every one of the four CD4+ subsets in Type 1 diabetes patients.

Each of the sorted populations had a purity greater than 95%. Reverse transcription of all isolated RNA meant that expressed TCRB transcripts were sequenced. The data were produced by immunoSEQ multiplex PCR, yet TCRdb's version contains in-frame clones alone and is incomplete. Among 20,000 to 25,000 clones listed, under 60% were seen once. In the case of this clone: What it binds is not known.

Per the germline V gene, CDR1 is LNHDA and CDR2 is SQIVND (reference sequence). The V and J ends lost 1 base and 7 bases respectively, with 17 bases between them. This CDR3 contains 17 residues. The TCR sequence derives from a man aged 18 to 29 with type 1 diabetes. This chain connects TRBV19 to TRBJ1-6; TRBD1 is a possible D gene (5 bases). What was sequenced was stem cell memory CD4+ T cells from blood. This CDR3 reads CASSIAAWRQQNSPLHF. CDR3 coding DNA: TGTGCCAGTAGTATAGCTGCTTGGAGACAGCAGAATTCACCCCTCCACTTT.